Listed below are T cell receptor beta chains from one sample, sequenced in a study of OX40 agonist ivuxolimab in advanced cancers. TCRdb keeps only in-frame clones here, not all; method: immunoSEQ multiplex PCR. The sample holds about 28,000 clones, 86% seen once. The sequencing here drew on CD4+ or CD8+ T cells sorted from blood, taken in a trial of the OX40 agonist ivuxolimab. The receptor set was obtained from an adult with an advanced solid tumor such as melanoma, head and neck, liver or kidney cancer. Each CDR3 is given with its conserved first and last residue. The order of the fields is D gene, clone size, J gene, V gene, CDR3 DNA, CDR3 protein. A D gene is named only where the DNA matches it firmly. The listing skips clone size in some rows; elsewhere it reads once, few, many or a size class.

TRBD2,.,TRBJ2-2,TRBV28,TGTGCCAGCAGTCCCATCTCGAGCGGGATTAGGTCTGGGGAGCTGTTTTTT,CASSPISSGIRSGELFF
.,.,TRBJ2-5,TRBV10-2,TGCGCCAGCACCCGCTTGGGCCAAGAGACCCAGTACTTC,CASTRLGQETQYF
TRBD1,.,TRBJ1-4,TRBV6-5,TGTGCCAGCAGTTACGGGACAGGAAATAATGAAAAACTGTTTTTT,CASSYGTGNNEKLFF
TRBD2,.,TRBJ2-5,TRBV5-1,TGCGCCAGCAGCTGGGGGCGGTTAGCGGGAGATCGAGAGACCCAGTACTTC,CASSWGRLAGDRETQYF
TRBD2,.,TRBJ2-3,TRBV19,TGTGCCAGTCGCCCGACTAGCGGGAGGACCGATACGCAGTATTTT,CASRPTSGRTDTQYF
.,.,TRBJ2-1,TRBV6-5,TGTGCCAGCAGTTACTCGTTGGGCTCCAATGAGCAGTTCTTC,CASSYSLGSNEQFF
TRBD2,.,TRBJ2-7,TRBV28,TGTGCCAGCAGCCACGGTGGGGGAGGGGACGAGCAGTACTTC,CASSHGGGGDEQYF
TRBD2,.,TRBJ2-6,TRBV7-9,TGTGCCAGCAGCGCAACAGCGACTAGCGGGAGCTATGGGGCCAACGTCCTGACTTTC,CASSATATSGSYGANVLTF
TRBD1,.,TRBJ2-7,TRBV28,TGTGCCAGCAGTTTAACTCGGACAGGAGACCACTACGAGCAGTACTTC,CASSLTRTGDHYEQYF
TRBD1,.,TRBJ2-3,TRBV9,TGTGCCAGCAGCGCCAACCAGGGGGCAGCTGCAGATACGCAGTATTTT,CASSANQGAAADTQYF
.,.,TRBJ1-6,TRBV10-3,TGTGCCATCACGGAGGGGAACAATTCACCCCTCCACTTT,CAITEGNNSPLHF
.,.,TRBJ2-7,TRBV19,TGTGCCAGTAGCACACTGCACGGGGGTAACGAGCAGTACTTC,CASSTLHGGNEQYF
TRBD2,.,TRBJ2-3,TRBV10-3,TGTGCCATCAGTGAGTCGGGCCTAGCGGGAGGAAGCACAGATACGCAGTATTTT,CAISESGLAGGSTDTQYF
TRBD2,.,TRBJ2-5,TRBV28,TGTGCCAGCGGCGGGAGGAACCAAGAGACCCAGTACTTC,CASGGRNQETQYF
.,.,TRBJ1-6,TRBV4-2,TGTGCCAGCAGCCAACTCCAAGGGGGTTATAATTCACCCCTCCACTTT,CASSQLQGGYNSPLHF
.,few,TRBJ2-7,TRBV27,TGTGCCAGCAGTCACACAACAGGGGGGGGGTTGCACTTC,CASSHTTGGGLHF